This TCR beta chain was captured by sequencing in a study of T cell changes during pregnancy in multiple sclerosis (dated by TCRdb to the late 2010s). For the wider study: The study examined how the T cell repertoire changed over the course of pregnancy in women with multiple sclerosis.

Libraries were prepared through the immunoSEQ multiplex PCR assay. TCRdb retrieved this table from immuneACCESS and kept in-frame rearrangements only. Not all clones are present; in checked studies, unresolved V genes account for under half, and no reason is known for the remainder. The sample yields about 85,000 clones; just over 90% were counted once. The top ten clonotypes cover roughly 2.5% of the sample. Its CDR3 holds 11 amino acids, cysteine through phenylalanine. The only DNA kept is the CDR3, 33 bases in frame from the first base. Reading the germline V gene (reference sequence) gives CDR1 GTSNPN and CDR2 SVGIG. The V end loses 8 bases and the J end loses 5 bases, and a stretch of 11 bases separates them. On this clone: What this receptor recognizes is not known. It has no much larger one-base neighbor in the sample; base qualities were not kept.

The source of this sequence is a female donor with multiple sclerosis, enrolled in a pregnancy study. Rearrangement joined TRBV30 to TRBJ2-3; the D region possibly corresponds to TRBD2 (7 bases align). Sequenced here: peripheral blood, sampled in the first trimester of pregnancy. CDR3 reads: CARGALDTQYF. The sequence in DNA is TGTGCCCGGGGGGCGCTAGATACGCAGTATTTT.